Sequencing of this T cell receptor (beta chain) was carried out in a study of T cell responses to AZD1222 COVID-19 vaccine (dated by TCRdb to the early 2020s). Context from the whole study: A total of about 230 trial participants underwent TCR sequencing, of whom some 210 received two doses of AZD1222 and about 25 received two doses of the MenACWY control vaccine. Trial participants were enrolled by age into subgroups of 18-55, 56-69 and 70-plus years, and 148, 28 and 57 TCR-sequenced participants, respectively, were included in these subgroups.

Details on this clone: Its antigen is not yet known. Per-base qualities were not stored, and no clone one base away is much larger.

The CDR3 regions of human TCRbeta chains were analyzed by immunosequencing. Per the source publication's procedure: Repertoire TCRs were checked for matches against a reference library of SARS-CoV-2-specific TCRs that had been generated using the MIRA antigen-specificity platform. Breadth meant the fraction of unique TCRs that were SARS-CoV-2-associated, whereas depth meant the fraction of total T cells that were SARS-CoV-2-associated. Each spike-specific TCR was assigned to its reactive spike region and to a CD4 or CD8 class using the MIRA data. Log10-transformed breadth and depth values were compared by one-way ANOVA with Sidak's multiple comparisons tests. This immuneACCESS table, as held by TCRdb, lists in-frame sequences with V and J called but not all clones. Of the missing ones, under half trace to an unresolved V gene in checked studies; the others have no known cause. Clone size and the V and J calls come from that table; the DNA yielded D and trimming. Recorded for this sample are approximately 210,000 clones; around 94% of them occurred a single time. Clones ranked in the top ten supply 1.7% of the sample.

The study at large found these results: No day 14 peak-response samples were available, so repertoires were characterized only after the peak T cell response. Participants were mostly white British, with more females than males. The authors suggested clonal diversity may have been underestimated. Conclusions about previously exposed vaccinees are limited, since just five to seven AZD1222 recipients were seropositive for SARS-CoV-2 at baseline. Epitopes outside the regions mutated in the B.1.351 and B.1.1.7 variants were reportedly recognized by nearly half of the unique spike-specific TCRs. The 56-69-year group was small, and its depth increase did not reach significance, likely because of low power. The whole spike protein was spanned by vaccine-associated CD4 TCRs, and dominant responses were seen in regions 160-218 and 743-854. A significant rise in spike-specific TCR breadth and depth was observed after two AZD1222 doses relative to day 0 and relative to MenACWY recipients.

The time point label here, explained by the study, means: about 28 days (+/-7) after the second vaccine dose. This sample's treatment or condition label indicates: meningococcal conjugate vaccine given as trial control. The vaccinee samples were drawn from two UK trials, COV001 and COV002, one of which was a single-blind randomized controlled phase 2/3 trial testing AZD1222 (ChAdOx1 nCoV-19) in healthy adults. For TCRbeta chain sequencing, PBMC samples from trial participants were taken at day 0 and at day 28 after the second dose. CDR1 MNHNY and CDR2 SVGAGI are derived from the germline V gene (reference sequence). Counted from cysteine to phenylalanine, this CDR3 has 14 amino acids. CDR3 DNA only is kept here, 42 bases in frame from base 1. Relative to germline, V is missing 4 bases and J is missing 4 bases, with 4 bases of the junction outside any gene match.

The sequencing used peripheral blood, collected 28 days after the second dose of the MenACWY control vaccine. In this chain, TRBV6-6 is recombined with TRBJ1-1; TRBD1 aligns with 9 central bases. The origin of this receptor is an adult who received the MenACWY meningococcal vaccine as a control. The CDR3 region reads CASSSQGASTEAFF. The DNA sequence is as follows: TGTGCCAGCAGTTCACAGGGGGCAAGCACTGAAGCTTTCTTT.